A single sample gave rise to the 18 T cell receptor beta chains below, sequenced in a study of blood T cell repertoires in COVID-19. Only in-frame clones appear in the TCRdb table, and some are missing; sequencing was by immunoSEQ multiplex PCR. The data contain 150,000 to 200,000 clones, around 81% of them singletons. Sequencing was done on a sample of peripheral blood. Receptors were obtained from a man aged 65 to 85 who had recovered from COVID-19.

The rearrangement joins TRBV7-2 to TRBJ2-7, with 9 bases aligning to TRBD2. The CDR3 is 16 residues long. Germline loops: CDR1 SGHTA, CDR2 FQGNSA. V shed 4 bases and J 3 bases; nucleotides not matched to a gene: 10. The CDR3 loop reads CASSYLIGSGGYEQYF. The CDR3, as DNA: TGTGCCAGCAGCTATTTAATAGGTAGCGGGGGCTACGAGCAGTACTTC. Supplemented by reference TRBV7-2 and TRBJ2-7, the full variable domain reads GAGVSQSPSNKVTEKGKDVELRCDPISGHTALYWYRQSLGQGLEFLIYFQGNSAPDKSGLPSDRFSAERTGGSVSTLTIQRTQQEDSAVYLCASSYLIGSGGYEQYFGPGTRLTVT.

The table lists this clone with a few counts. V and J are TRBV5-1 and TRBJ2-7, with D perhaps matching TRBD1 (5 bases). V was trimmed by 6 bases and J by 0 bases, leaving 10 bases between them. Germline V gene sequence: CDR1 SGHRS, CDR2 YFSETQ. This CDR3 is built from 13 residues. The CDR3 DNA sequence: TGCGCCAGCATGGAACAGGACTCCTACGAGCAGTACTTC. This translates into CASMEQDSYEQYF.

The J gene is TRBJ2-7, the V gene TRBV29-1, with TRBD2 matching over 14 bases. CDR1 is SQVTM, CDR2 ANQGSEA, per germline. This CDR3 region has 15 residues. Trimming cost V 5 bases and J 1 base; bases outside gene matches: 4. The chain's CDR3 is CSVTGTSGRSYEQYF. The CDR3 DNA is TGCAGCGTTACCGGGACTAGCGGGAGATCCTACGAGCAGTACTTC.

V is TRBV28 and J is TRBJ1-6; 7 bases agree with TRBD1. From germline, CDR1 is MDHEN and CDR2 SYDVKM. The J segment lost 10 bases and the V segment lost 5 bases, leaving 8 bases of the junction unmatched. This CDR3 contains 14 residues. CDR3 nucleotides: TGTGCCAGCAGTGCGGGACAGCCATTCTCACCCCTCCACTTT. Residues: CASSAGQPFSPLHF. Full variable domain (remainder filled in from reference TRBV28 and TRBJ1-6): DVKVTQSSRYLVKRTGEKVFLECVQDMDHENMFWYRQDPGLGLRLIYFSYDVKMKEKGDIPEGYSVSREKKERFSLILESASTNQTSMYLCASSAGQPFSPLHFGNGTRLTVT.

The J gene is TRBJ2-7, the V gene TRBV9; 13 bases fit TRBD2. Germline V gives CDR1 SGDLS, CDR2 YYNGEE. The CDR3 covers 15 residues. V was clipped by 3 bases and J by 5 bases; unmatched bases: 5. The CDR3 here is CASSGTSGSVNEQYF. The CDR3 DNA is TGTGCCAGCAGCGGGACTAGCGGGAGTGTCAACGAGCAGTACTTC.

This sequence joins TRBV4-3 and TRBJ2-7; perhaps TRBD1 as D (6 bases). The CDR3 has 16 residues. V dropped 1 base and J dropped 6 bases, with 19 bases sitting between them. Germline V gene sequence: CDR1 LGHNA, CDR2 YSLEER. The CDR3 DNA follows: TGCGCCAGCAGCCAAGCCGGGACAATTCCCCGAGGCGAGCAGTACTTC. Protein: CASSQAGTIPRGEQYF.

The rearrangement links TRBV6-2 or TRBV6-3 to TRBJ2-7; 14 bases are a match to TRBD2. This CDR3 has 18 residues. J was trimmed by 4 bases and V by 2 bases; bases with no gene match: 10. The germline CDR1 and CDR2 sequences are MNHEY and SVGEGT. CDR3 protein: CASSYRDGTSGRGYEQYF. The CDR3 DNA reads as TGTGCCAGCAGTTACAGGGACGGGACTAGCGGGAGAGGGTACGAGCAGTACTTC.

This clone was observed a single time. The chain combines TRBV3-1 (or the pseudogene TRBV3-2) with TRBJ1-3; TRBD1 matches 7 bases. With V trimmed by 3 bases and J by 1 base, 0 bases remained unmatched. The CDR3 has 14 amino acids. Per germline, CDR1 LGHDT and CDR2 YNNKEL (reference sequence). The CDR3 sequence is CASSQTGSGNTIYF. CDR3 nucleotide sequence: TGTGCCAGCAGCCAGACAGGGTCTGGAAACACCATATATTTT.

The chain is built from TRBV9 and TRBJ1-1; D is uncertain. This CDR3 is built from 14 residues. V was trimmed by 4 bases and J by 4 bases, leaving 14 bases between them. Per germline, CDR1 SGDLS and CDR2 YYNGEE. The CDR3 DNA is TGTGCCAGCAGCTCCGTGGGAGGAGGCACTGAAGCTTTCTTT. It yields the protein CASSSVGGGTEAFF.

This clone has a handful of counts. J is TRBJ2-5 and V is TRBV2; 9 positions agree with TRBD2. The CDR3 sequence is 18 residues long. From germline, CDR1 is SNHLY and CDR2 FYNNEI. The junction had 16 bases not matched to a gene; V was cut back by 6 bases and J by 2 bases. The CDR3, as DNA: TGTGCCAGCAGCCTTCGGACAAAGACTAGCGGTCGGCAAGAGACCCAGTACTTC. Its translation: CASSLRTKTSGRQETQYF.

A word on this clone: Additional DNA sequences in this sample encode the identical CDR3. The J gene is TRBJ2-5, the V gene TRBV5-1, with D possibly matching TRBD2 (5 bases). The CDR3 sequence is 14 residues long. V gave up 4 bases and J gave up 5 bases, with 15 bases separating them. Germline CDR1 reads SGHRS; CDR2 reads YFSETQ. DNA for the CDR3: TGCGCCAGCAGCCTCGGGCCAGGCGGGGAGACCCAGTACTTC. Its translation is CASSLGPGGETQYF.

V usage is TRBV6-6 and J usage is TRBJ2-1; a possible D gene is TRBD1 (6 bases). Trimming stripped 10 bases from V and 4 bases from J, with 17 bases between. Germline CDR1 and CDR2: MNHNY and SVGAGI (reference sequence). The CDR3 is 14 residues long. CDR3 coding DNA: TGTGCCACCAACAGGGATCCCCCATACAATGAGCAGTTCTTC. Its protein product is CATNRDPPYNEQFF.

The chain links TRBV7-2 to TRBJ2-7; D might be TRBD2 (6 bases). V lost 1 base, J lost 2 bases, and 9 bases lay in between. This CDR3 spans 14 amino acids. In germline, CDR1 is SGHTA, CDR2 FQGNSA. CDR3 residues: CASSLGRGAYEQYF. For the CDR3, the DNA is TGTGCCAGCAGCTTAGGGCGGGGAGCCTACGAGCAGTACTTC.

The chain couples TRBV5-4 to TRBJ2-3, with 7 nucleotides matching TRBD1. Losses at the gene ends were 1 base for V and 0 bases for J; bases not matched to a gene: 8. Germline V gives CDR1 SGHNT, CDR2 YYREEE (reference sequence). The CDR3 consists of 17 residues. The CDR3 here is CASSLRGLQGSTDTQYF. The CDR3 DNA reads as TGTGCCAGCAGCTTGCGAGGTTTACAGGGGAGCACAGATACGCAGTATTTT.

This chain connects TRBV7-9 to TRBJ1-4; no reliable D call. Looked up from germline, CDR1 is SEHNR and CDR2 is FQNEAQ (reference sequence). This CDR3 is built from 14 residues. Deletions cut 1 base from V and 8 bases from J, with 11 bases between. The CDR3 nucleotides read TGTGCCAGCAGCTTAGGCACAGTGGCGGAAAAACTGTTTTTT. It translates to CASSLGTVAEKLFF.

The chain carries TRBV4-3 and TRBJ2-4; a weak D match, TRBD2 (6 bases). Trimming left V 1 base short and J 9 bases short, with 16 bases between. The CDR3 totals 15 residues. CDR1 and CDR2 from the germline V gene are LGHNA and YSLEER. CDR3 residues: CASSQGFMQGGIQYF. The CDR3 DNA reads TGCGCCAGCAGCCAAGGTTTTATGCAGGGAGGCATTCAGTACTTC.

This clone came up a few times. The rearrangement joins TRBV18 to TRBJ1-1, with 7 bases matching TRBD1. Trimming cost V 4 bases and J 1 base; bases outside gene matches: 3. Germline CDR1 KGHSH, CDR2 LQKENI. This CDR3 comprises 14 residues. CDR3 DNA sequence: TGTGCCAGCTCACTGGGACAGCAGAACACTGAAGCTTTCTTT. Translation: CASSLGQQNTEAFF.

This chain joins TRBV18 and TRBJ2-3; 13 bases match TRBD2. Germline CDR1 KGHSH, CDR2 LQKENI. The V gene end was trimmed by 3 bases and the J gene end by 5 bases; junction bases not matched to a gene: 8. This CDR3 comprises 17 residues. CDR3 bases: TGTGCCAGCTCACCGACAGGGACTAGCGGGAAGGAAGATACGCAGTATTTT. It codes for CASSPTGTSGKEDTQYF. The complete variable domain, with remaining parts taken from reference TRBV18 and TRBJ2-3, reads NAGVMQNPRHLVRRRGQEARLRCSPMKGHSHVYWYRQLPEEGLKFMVYLQKENIIDESGMPKERFSAEFPKEGPSILRIQQVVRGDSAAYFCASSPTGTSGKEDTQYFGPGTRLTVL.